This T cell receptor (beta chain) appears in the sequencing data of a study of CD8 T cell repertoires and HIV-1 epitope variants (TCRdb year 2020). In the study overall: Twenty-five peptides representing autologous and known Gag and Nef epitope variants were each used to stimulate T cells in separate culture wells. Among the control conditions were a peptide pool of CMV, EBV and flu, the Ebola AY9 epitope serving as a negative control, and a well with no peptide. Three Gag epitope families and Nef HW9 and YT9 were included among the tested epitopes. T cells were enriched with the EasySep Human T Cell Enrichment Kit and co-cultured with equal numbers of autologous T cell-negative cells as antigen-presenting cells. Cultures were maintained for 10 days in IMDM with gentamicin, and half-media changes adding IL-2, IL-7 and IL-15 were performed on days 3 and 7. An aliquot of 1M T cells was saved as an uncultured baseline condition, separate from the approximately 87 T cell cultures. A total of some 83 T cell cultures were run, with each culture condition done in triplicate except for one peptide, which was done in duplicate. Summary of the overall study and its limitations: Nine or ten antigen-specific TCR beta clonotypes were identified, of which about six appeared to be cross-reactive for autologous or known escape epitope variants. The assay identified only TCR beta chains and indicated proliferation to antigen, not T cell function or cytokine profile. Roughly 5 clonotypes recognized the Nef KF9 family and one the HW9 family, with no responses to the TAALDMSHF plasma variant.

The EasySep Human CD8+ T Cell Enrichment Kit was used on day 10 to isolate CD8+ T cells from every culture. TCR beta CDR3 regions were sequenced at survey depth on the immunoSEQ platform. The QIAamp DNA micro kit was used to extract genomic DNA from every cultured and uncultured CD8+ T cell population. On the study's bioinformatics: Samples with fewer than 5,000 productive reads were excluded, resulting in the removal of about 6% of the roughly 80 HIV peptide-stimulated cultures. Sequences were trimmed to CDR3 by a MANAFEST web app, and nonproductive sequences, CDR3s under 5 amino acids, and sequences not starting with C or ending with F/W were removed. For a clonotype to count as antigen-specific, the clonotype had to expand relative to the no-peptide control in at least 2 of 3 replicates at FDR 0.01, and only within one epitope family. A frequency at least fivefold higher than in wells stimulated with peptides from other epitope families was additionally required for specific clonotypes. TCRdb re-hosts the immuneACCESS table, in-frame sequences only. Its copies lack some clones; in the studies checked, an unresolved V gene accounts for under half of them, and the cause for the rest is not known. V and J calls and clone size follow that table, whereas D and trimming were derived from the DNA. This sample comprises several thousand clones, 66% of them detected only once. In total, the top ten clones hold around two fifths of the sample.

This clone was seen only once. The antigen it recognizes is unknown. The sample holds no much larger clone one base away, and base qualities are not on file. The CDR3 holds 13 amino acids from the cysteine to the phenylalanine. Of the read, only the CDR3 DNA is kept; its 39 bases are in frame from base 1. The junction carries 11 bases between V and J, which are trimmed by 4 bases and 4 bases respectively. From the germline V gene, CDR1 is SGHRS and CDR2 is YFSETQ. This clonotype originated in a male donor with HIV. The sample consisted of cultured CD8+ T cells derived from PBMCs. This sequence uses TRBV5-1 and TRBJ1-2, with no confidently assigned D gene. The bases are TGCGCCAGCAGCGTAGACGGTCCCTATGGCTACACCTTC. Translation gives CASSVDGPYGYTF.